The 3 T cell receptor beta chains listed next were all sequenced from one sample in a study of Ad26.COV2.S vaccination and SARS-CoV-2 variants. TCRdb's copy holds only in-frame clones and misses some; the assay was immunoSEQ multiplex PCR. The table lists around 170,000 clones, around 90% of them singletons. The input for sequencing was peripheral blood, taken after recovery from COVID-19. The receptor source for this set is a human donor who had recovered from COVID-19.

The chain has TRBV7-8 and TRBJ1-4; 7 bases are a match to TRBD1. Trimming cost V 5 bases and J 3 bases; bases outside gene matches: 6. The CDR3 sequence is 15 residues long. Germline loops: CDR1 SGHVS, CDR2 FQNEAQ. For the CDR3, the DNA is TGTGCCAGCAGCCTTGTGACAGGGCCTAATGAAAAACTGTTTTTT. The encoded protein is CASSLVTGPNEKLFF.

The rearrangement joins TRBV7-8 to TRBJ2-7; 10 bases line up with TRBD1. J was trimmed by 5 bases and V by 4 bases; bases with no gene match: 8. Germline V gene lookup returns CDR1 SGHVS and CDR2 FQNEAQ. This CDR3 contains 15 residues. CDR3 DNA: TGTGCCAGCAGCTCACCCGGGACAGGGGTAAACGAGCAGTACTTC. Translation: CASSSPGTGVNEQYF.

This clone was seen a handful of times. This chain's CDR3 is CASSQDMSNEQFF. The CDR3 coding sequence is TGTGCCAGCAGCCAAGATATGAGCAATGAGCAGTTCTTC. The chain links TRBV3-1 (or the pseudogene TRBV3-2) to TRBJ2-1, with D hard to call. The CDR3 length is 13 residues. Per the germline V gene, CDR1 is LGHDT and CDR2 is YNNKEL (reference sequence). V was pared by 0 bases and J by 6 bases, with 6 bases between.